Following are 21 T cell receptor beta chains from one sample sequenced in a study of CD8 T cells in ankylosing spondylitis. TCRdb reprocessed the 5' RACE reads with MiXCR, giving one entry per CDR3 protein. The sample holds 80,000 to 100,000 distinct CDR3 sequences, almost 8.5% seen once. The sample comprised blood, either unsorted or a sorted T cell fraction (not recorded which). All receptors derive from a male donor with ankylosing spondylitis or in good health (not recorded which).

A word on this clonotype: This may arise from a read error, as a much more abundant clone is one base away. The chain joins TRBV19 to TRBJ1-1; D is unresolved. With 3 bases removed from V and 1 base from J, the gap between germline ends came to 15 bases. The CDR3 is 16 residues long. The germline CDR1 and CDR2 sequences are LNHDA and SQIVND (reference sequence). The CDR3: CASSISLGRTNTEAFF. DNA for the CDR3: TGTGCCAGTAGTATCTCCCTCGGACGGACGAACACTGAAGCTTTCTTT. Variable domain in full (rest from reference TRBV19 and TRBJ1-1): DGGITQSPKYLFRKEGQNVTLSCEQNLNHDAMYWYRQDPGQGLRLIYYSQIVNDFQKGDIAEGYSVSREKKESFPLTVTSAQKNPTAFYLCASSISLGRTNTEAFFGQGTRLTVV.

The sample holds many counts of this clonotype. The CDR3 reads CASSQGPSPPYEQYF. The CDR3 bases are TGTGCCAGCAGCCAGGGACCAAGCCCCCCCTACGAGCAGTACTTC. This chain uses TRBV3-1 with TRBJ2-7; D may match TRBD1 or TRBD2 (5 bases each). The length of the CDR3 is 15 residues. Germline CDR1 is LGHDT and CDR2 is YNNKEL (reference sequence). Between the trimmed V and J ends, which lost 3 bases and 2 bases, there was a span of 14 bases.

This rearrangement joins TRBV5-6 to TRBJ1-5, with 8 bases that match TRBD1. From germline, CDR1 is SGHDT and CDR2 YYEEEE. The CDR3 runs 13 residues. V lost 4 bases, J lost 4 bases, and 1 base stayed unmatched. CDR3 coding DNA: TGTGCCAGCAGCCGGACAGGGAATCAGCCCCAGCATTTT. It codes for CASSRTGNQPQHF. The variable domain in full, completed from reference TRBV5-6 and TRBJ1-5, reads DAGVTQSPTHLIKTRGQQVTLRCSPKSGHDTVSWYQQALGQGPQFIFQYYEEEERQRGNFPDRFSGHQFPNYSSELNVNALLLGDSALYLCASSRTGNQPQHFGDGTRLSIL.

This clonotype was seen repeatedly, ten times or more. The V call is TRBV12-3 or TRBV12-4, the J call TRBJ2-1; no definite D call. CDR3 length: 15 residues. With 6 bases removed from V and 7 bases from J, the gap between germline ends came to 19 bases. This CDR3 reads CASSSTPAQRNEQFF. DNA of the CDR3: TGTGCCAGCAGCTCTACTCCAGCCCAAAGGAATGAGCAGTTCTTC.

This clonotype has a count of ten or more. The J gene is TRBJ1-2, the V gene TRBV11-2; maybe TRBD1 (6 bases). V lost 5 bases to trimming and J lost 8 bases, with 27 bases between them. Germline CDR1 SGHAT, CDR2 FQNNGV. The CDR3 length is 17 residues. The CDR3 here is CASSLGRLGQQVGGYTF. CDR3 sequence (DNA): TGTGCCAGCAGCCTCGGAAGATTGGGACAACAAGTCGGCGGCTACACCTTC.

The sample holds many counts of this clonotype. The V gene is TRBV5-1, the J gene TRBJ2-1; no clear D gene. The germline V gene encodes CDR1 SGHRS and CDR2 YFSETQ. The CDR3 runs to 12 residues. Trimming stripped 3 bases from V and 8 bases from J, with 9 bases between. The CDR3 DNA reads as TGCGCCAGCAGCTCTGCCTGGGATGAGCAGTTCTTC. Protein: CASSSAWDEQFF.

This clonotype was recorded at least ten times. V and J are TRBV5-5 and TRBJ2-7, with 14 bases that match TRBD2. The CDR3 length is 16 residues. After removal of 2 bases from V and 3 bases from J, the junction contained 4 bases not matched to a gene. From germline, CDR1 is SGHKS and CDR2 YYEKEE (reference sequence). CDR3 in DNA: TGTGCCAGCAGCTTTCACGGGACTAGCGGGAGCTACGAGCAGTACTTC. Translated: CASSFHGTSGSYEQYF.

Many counts were recorded for this clonotype. The V and J genes are TRBV20-1 and TRBJ1-5; 8 bases map to TRBD1. Trimming at V came to 5 bases and at J to 3 bases, leaving 6 bases not matched to a gene. The CDR3 covers 14 residues. Germline V gene lookup returns CDR1 DFQATT and CDR2 SNEGSKA (reference sequence). In DNA form, the CDR3 reads TGCAGTGCTTCGCAGGGGGCCTACAATCAGCCCCAGCATTTT. This sequence encodes CSASQGAYNQPQHF.

This clonotype appeared many times. V is TRBV11-2 and J is TRBJ2-4; D gene uncertain. Trimming shortened V by 3 bases and J by 7 bases, and 7 bases separated the two germline ends. The CDR3 has 12 amino acids. CDR1 and CDR2 from the germline V gene are SGHAT and FQNNGV. CDR3 DNA sequence: TGTGCCAGCAGCTTCACGAGGAACATTCAGTACTTC. Amino acid sequence: CASSFTRNIQYF. The variable domain in full, with the rest retrieved from reference TRBV11-2 and TRBJ2-4, is EAGVAQSPRYKIIEKRQSVAFWCNPISGHATLYWYQQILGQGPKLLIQFQNNGVVDDSQLPKDRFSAERLKGVDSTLKIQPAKLEDSAVYLCASSFTRNIQYFGAGTRLSVL.

This clonotype has a count of ten or more. The rearrangement joins TRBV6-2 or TRBV6-3 to TRBJ1-5; D call uncertain. The CDR3 runs 13 residues. Trimming pared 10 bases from V and 7 bases from J, leaving 17 bases between. The V gene's germline CDR1 is MNHEY and CDR2 SVGEGT. The CDR3 DNA is TGTGCCACCCAGAGAGAGGTGTACCAGCCCCAGCATTTT. Translating it yields CATQREVYQPQHF.

With regard to this clonotype: One end of the junction is discordant with germline, which a read error may explain. The chain carries TRBV20-1 and TRBJ2-5; a weak D match, TRBD2 (6 bases). Per the germline V gene, CDR1 is DFQATT and CDR2 is SNEGSKA (reference sequence). The CDR3 is 15 residues long. CDR3 bases: TGCAGTACTAGAGGTGGGCGGGGTTGGCAAGAGACCCAGTACTTC. Translating it yields CSTRGGRGWQETQYF.

This clonotype was counted at least ten times. The chain couples TRBV5-8 to TRBJ2-7; 8 positions agree with TRBD1. The CDR3 totals 13 residues. Trimming took 6 bases from V and 3 from J; bases not matched to a gene: 5. In germline, CDR1 is SGHTS, CDR2 YDEGEE. The CDR3 DNA follows: TGTGCCAGCATCAGGGGGCTGGGCTACGAGCAGTACTTC. Translated, it gives CASIRGLGYEQYF.

This clonotype was picked up a small number of times. The genes are TRBV7-2 and TRBJ2-2; D not resolved. CDR1 is SGHTA, CDR2 FQGNSA, per germline. V lost 7 bases and J 6 bases, leaving 9 bases between the germline ends. This CDR3 spans 12 amino acids. The CDR3 DNA reads TGTGCCAGCACGGCCTTGGCCGGGGAGCTGTTTTTT. It is translated as CASTALAGELFF. Supplemented by reference TRBV7-2 and TRBJ2-2, the full variable domain reads GAGVSQSPSNKVTEKGKDVELRCDPISGHTALYWYRQSLGQGLEFLIYFQGNSAPDKSGLPSDRFSAERTGGSVSTLTIQRTQQEDSAVYLCASTALAGELFFGEGSRLTVL.

This clonotype was seen ten or more times. V is TRBV5-5 and J is TRBJ1-2; 10 bases agree with TRBD1. This CDR3 region has 17 residues. With V trimmed by 3 bases and J by 8 bases, 16 bases remained unmatched. Germline CDR1 SGHKS, CDR2 YYEKEE (reference sequence). In nucleotides, the CDR3 is TGTGCCAGCAGCTCCGCCGGGACAGGGGCCCCCTTGGGAGGCTACACCTTC. Translating gives CASSSAGTGAPLGGYTF.

The V call is TRBV29-1, the J call TRBJ2-5; TRBD1 matches 9 bases. CDR3 length equals 14 residues. V gave up 7 bases and J gave up 3 bases; unmatched junction bases: 9. Germline-derived CDR1 and CDR2 are SQVTM and ANQGSEA. This CDR3 reads CSASTGQGKETQYF. The CDR3 nucleotides read TGCAGCGCCTCGACGGGACAGGGAAAAGAGACCCAGTACTTC. Full variable domain (remainder filled in from reference TRBV29-1 and TRBJ2-5): SAVISQKPSRDICQRGTSLTIQCQVDSQVTMMFWYRQQPGQSLTLIATANQGSEATYESGFVIDKFPISRPNLTFSTLTVSNMSPEDSSIYLCSASTGQGKETQYFGPGTRLLVL.

The sample holds a few counts of this clonotype. The chain carries TRBV6-4 and TRBJ2-2, with D uncertain. Trimming cost V 6 bases and J 5 bases, with 13 bases left between them. This CDR3 region has 14 residues. Germline values: CDR1 MRHNA, CDR2 SNTAGT. The CDR3 protein is CASSQSLNTGELFF. The DNA for the CDR3 is TGTGCCAGCAGCCAATCCCTGAATACCGGGGAGCTGTTTTTT.

The rearrangement uses TRBV4-3 and TRBJ2-3, with TRBD2 identical over 12 bases. The CDR3 spans 16 residues. From germline, CDR1 is LGHNA and CDR2 YSLEER. J lost 4 bases, V lost 4 bases, and 6 bases had no gene match. CDR3 amino acids: CASSPGLAGSADTQYF. The CDR3 nucleotides read TGCGCCAGCAGCCCCGGACTAGCGGGGTCCGCAGATACGCAGTATTTT.

The sample holds many counts of this clonotype. The gene calls are TRBV7-2 and TRBJ2-1; D gene ambiguous. Looked up from germline, CDR1 is SGHTA and CDR2 is FQGNSA. V was clipped by 1 base and J by 5 bases, with 12 bases between them. CDR3 size: 15 residues. The CDR3 protein is CASSLESGWNNEQFF. DNA of the CDR3: TGTGCCAGCAGCTTAGAATCGGGCTGGAACAATGAGCAGTTCTTC. Full variable domain (rest looked up from reference TRBV7-2 and TRBJ2-1): GAGVSQSPSNKVTEKGKDVELRCDPISGHTALYWYRQSLGQGLEFLIYFQGNSAPDKSGLPSDRFSAERTGGSVSTLTIQRTQQEDSAVYLCASSLESGWNNEQFFGPGTRLTVL.

This clonotype has a count of ten or more. The gene calls are TRBV5-1 and TRBJ2-3; TRBD2 agrees at 8 bases. The junction had 4 bases not matched to a gene; V was cut back by 4 bases and J by 0 bases. Germline-derived CDR1 and CDR2 are SGHRS and YFSETQ. The CDR3 has 15 amino acids. The chain's CDR3 is CASSDASGSTDTQYF. For the CDR3, the DNA is TGCGCCAGCAGCGACGCTAGCGGGAGCACAGATACGCAGTATTTT.

Concerning this clonotype: Since a much larger clone is just one base distant, this may be a read error. The chain uses TRBV7-8 and TRBJ2-1, with a tentative D call TRBD2 (6 bases). The V and J ends lost 7 bases and 3 bases respectively, with 16 bases between them. The germline gives CDR1 SGHVS, CDR2 FQNEAQ. The CDR3 has 15 residues. CDR3 coding DNA: TGTGCCAGCACCCGAACCGGGACTGACTACAATGAGCAGTTCTTC. Translating it yields CASTRTGTDYNEQFF. Using reference TRBV7-8 and TRBJ2-1 for the parts outside the CDR3, the full variable domain is GAGVSQSPRYKVAKRGQDVALRCDPISGHVSLFWYQQALGQGPEFLTYFQNEAQLDKSGLPSDRFFAERPEGSVSTLKIQRTQQEDSAVYLCASTRTGTDYNEQFFGPGTRLTVL.

This clonotype appeared many times. The chain combines TRBV9 with TRBJ1-1; 8 nucleotides agree with TRBD1. The V segment lost 3 bases and the J segment 5 bases; nucleotides outside the gene matches: 6. Per the germline V gene, CDR1 is SGDLS and CDR2 is YYNGEE. The CDR3 spans 14 residues. CDR3 sequence: CASSARQGLTEAFF. The CDR3 DNA reads as TGTGCCAGCAGCGCGAGACAGGGGTTGACTGAAGCTTTCTTT.